The rows below give T cell receptor beta chains drawn from one sample of a study of T cells in Graves' hyperthyroidism and ophthalmopathy. In TCRdb, the multiplex PCR reads were re-called with MiXCR into one record per CDR3 protein. The table shows some 620,000 distinct CDR3 sequences, with 15% to 20% occurring only once. The specimen was blood. The receptors here all came from a woman in her twenties or thirties with Graves' hyperthyroidism. Both conserved end residues are part of each CDR3. The D gene is left open where the match is weak. The size entry is marked missing in some rows and otherwise reads once, few, many or a size class.

J gene	clone size	D gene	V gene	CDR3 protein	CDR3 DNA
TRBJ1-1	few	TRBD1	TRBV7-3	CASSSGQGRNTEAFF	TGTGCCAGCAGCTCCGGACAGGGTCGGAACACTGAAGCTTTCTTT
TRBJ2-3	few	TRBD2	TRBV6-2/TRBV6-3	CASSYSGLAGGYSMLDTQYF	TGTGCCAGCAGTTACTCGGGACTAGCGGGAGGCTATTCCATGCTGGATACGCAGTATTTT
TRBJ2-7	many	.	TRBV12-3/TRBV12-4	CASTGRGFPYEQYF	TGTGCCAGTACAGGTCGGGGGTTCCCCTACGAGCAGTACTTC
TRBJ2-7	many	TRBD1	TRBV28	CASSLPRGMYEQYF	TGTGCCAGCAGTTTACCCAGGGGGATGTACGAGCAGTACTTC
TRBJ2-7	many	.	TRBV11-2	CASSSLGEQYF	TGTGCCAGCAGCTCCTTAGGGGAGCAGTACTTC
TRBJ2-7	many	.	TRBV28	CASSPTVPPYEQYF	TGTGCCAGCAGTCCCACAGTCCCACCGTACGAGCAGTACTTC
TRBJ2-7	many	TRBD1	TRBV12-3/TRBV12-4	CASSRTGVNEQYF	TGTGCCAGCAGTAGGACAGGGGTCAACGAGCAGTACTTC
TRBJ1-2	few	.	TRBV29-1	CSVGKGSYGYTF	TGCAGCGTAGGAAAGGGGAGCTATGGCTACACCTTC
TRBJ1-3	.	.	TRBV19	CASATGRTGNTIYF	TGTGCCAGTGCTACAGGGAGGACGGGAAACACCATATATTTT
TRBJ2-1	many	.	TRBV20-1	CSASHRSRSYNEQFF	TGCAGTGCTAGTCATCGCTCCCGCTCCTACAATGAGCAGTTCTTC
TRBJ2-5	.	TRBD1	TRBV13	CASSYETGAQETQYF	TGTGCCAGCAGCTATGAGACAGGGGCTCAAGAGACCCAGTACTTC
TRBJ1-1	.	.	TRBV18	CASSRQENAEAFF	TGTGCCAGCTCAAGACAGGAGAACGCTGAAGCTTTCTTT
TRBJ2-7	many	.	TRBV11-3	CASSLGAFGEQYF	TGTGCCAGCAGCTTGGGAGCTTTCGGCGAGCAGTACTTC
TRBJ1-2	.	.	TRBV7-3	CASSLCLRGYGYTF	TGTGCCAGCAGCTTATGCCTTAGAGGCTATGGCTACACCTTC
TRBJ2-3	.	TRBD2	TRBV3-1	CASSQGGSPDSTDTQYF	TGTGCCAGCAGCCAAGGCGGGAGCCCCGACTCCACAGATACGCAGTATTTT
TRBJ1-1	many	.	TRBV20-1	CSARVRDMNTEAFF	TGCAGTGCTAGAGTCAGAGATATGAACACTGAAGCTTTCTTT
TRBJ2-3	many	TRBD2	TRBV12-3/TRBV12-4	CASSLEQGLGHTDTQYF	TGTGCCAGCAGTTTAGAACAAGGACTAGGACACACAGATACGCAGTATTTT
TRBJ2-3	many	.	TRBV28	CASSLQGSGLSTDTQYF	TGTGCCAGCAGTCTCCAGGGGAGCGGACTTAGCACAGATACGCAGTATTTT
TRBJ2-7	many	TRBD1	TRBV3-1	CASSQEPTQGARYF	TGTGCCAGCAGCCAAGAGCCTACCCAGGGGGCGCGATACTTC
TRBJ2-7	few	TRBD1	TRBV5-1	CASSPGQGREQYF	TGCGCCAGCAGCCCGGGACAGGGGCGCGAGCAGTACTTC
TRBJ2-1	few	TRBD2	TRBV2	CAIGTSGINNEQFF	TGTGCCATTGGGACTAGCGGGATTAACAATGAGCAGTTCTTC
TRBJ1-2	.	.	TRBV5-6	CASSGAYRVIYGYTF	TGTGCCAGCAGCGGGGCATACAGGGTGATCTATGGCTACACCTTC